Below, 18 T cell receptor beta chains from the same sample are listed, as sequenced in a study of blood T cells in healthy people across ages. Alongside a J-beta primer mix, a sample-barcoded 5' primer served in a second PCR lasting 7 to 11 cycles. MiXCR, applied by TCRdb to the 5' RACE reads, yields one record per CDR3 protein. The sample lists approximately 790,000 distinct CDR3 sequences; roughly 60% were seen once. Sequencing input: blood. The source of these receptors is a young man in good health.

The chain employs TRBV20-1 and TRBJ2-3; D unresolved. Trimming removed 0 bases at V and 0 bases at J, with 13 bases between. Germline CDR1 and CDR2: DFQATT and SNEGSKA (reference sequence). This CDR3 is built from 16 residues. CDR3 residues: CSARDRLMGSTDTQYF. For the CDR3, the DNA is TGCAGTGCTAGAGATAGGCTGATGGGCAGCACAGATACGCAGTATTTT.

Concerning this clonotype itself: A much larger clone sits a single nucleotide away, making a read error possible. The CDR3 DNA is TGTGCCAGCACCCCGACGGCAGGACCGTACGAGCAGTACTTC. It yields the protein CASTPTAGPYEQYF. V usage is TRBV28 and J usage is TRBJ2-7; D remains ambiguous. The ends were cut back, 7 bases at V and 4 bases at J, with 17 bases in the middle. Germline-derived CDR1 and CDR2 are MDHEN and SYDVKM. The CDR3 is 14 residues long.

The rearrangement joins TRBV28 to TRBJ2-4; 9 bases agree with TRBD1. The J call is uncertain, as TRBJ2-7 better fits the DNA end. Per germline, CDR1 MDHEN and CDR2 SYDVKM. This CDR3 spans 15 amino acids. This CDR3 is CASSLETGGACEQYF. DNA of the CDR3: TGTGCCAGCAGTTTGGAAACAGGGGGCGCCTGCGAGCAGTACTTC.

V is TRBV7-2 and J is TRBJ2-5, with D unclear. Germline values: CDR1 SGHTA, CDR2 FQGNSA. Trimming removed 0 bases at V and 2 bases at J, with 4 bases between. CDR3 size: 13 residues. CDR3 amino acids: CASSLAKQETQYF. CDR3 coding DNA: TGTGCCAGCAGCTTAGCAAAACAAGAGACCCAGTACTTC.

The CDR3 DNA reads as TGTGCCAGCAGTTCCCAGGGTAGGGGAAATCAGCCCCAGCATTTT. It specifies CASSSQGRGNQPQHF. The rearrangement links TRBV28 to TRBJ1-5; maybe TRBD1 (5 bases). V was pared by 4 bases and J by 4 bases, with 14 bases between. Germline V lookup: CDR1 MDHEN, CDR2 SYDVKM. The CDR3 spans 15 residues. The variable domain in full, with the rest retrieved from reference TRBV28 and TRBJ1-5, is DVKVTQSSRYLVKRTGEKVFLECVQDMDHENMFWYRQDPGLGLRLIYFSYDVKMKEKGDIPEGYSVSREKKERFSLILESASTNQTSMYLCASSSQGRGNQPQHFGDGTRLSIL.

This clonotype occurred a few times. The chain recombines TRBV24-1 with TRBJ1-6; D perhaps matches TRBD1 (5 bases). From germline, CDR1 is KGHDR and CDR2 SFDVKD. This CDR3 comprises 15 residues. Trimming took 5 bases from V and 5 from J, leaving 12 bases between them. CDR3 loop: CATSVQGDDNSPLHF. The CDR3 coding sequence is TGTGCCACCAGTGTACAAGGGGACGATAATTCACCCCTCCACTTT.

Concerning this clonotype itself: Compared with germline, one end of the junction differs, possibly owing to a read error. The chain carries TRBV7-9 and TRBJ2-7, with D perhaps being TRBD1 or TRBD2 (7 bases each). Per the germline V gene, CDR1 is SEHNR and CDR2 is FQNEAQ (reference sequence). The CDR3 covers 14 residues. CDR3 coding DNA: TGTGTCAGCAGCCCAGCGGGGACAGACTACGAGCAGTACTTC. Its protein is CVSSPAGTDYEQYF.

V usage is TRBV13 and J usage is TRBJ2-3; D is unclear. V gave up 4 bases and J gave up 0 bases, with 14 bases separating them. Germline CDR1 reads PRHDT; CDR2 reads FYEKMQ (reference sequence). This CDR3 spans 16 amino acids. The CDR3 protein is CASSSPRTYSTDTQYF. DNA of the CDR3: TGTGCCAGCAGCTCTCCCCGGACCTATAGCACAGATACGCAGTATTTT.

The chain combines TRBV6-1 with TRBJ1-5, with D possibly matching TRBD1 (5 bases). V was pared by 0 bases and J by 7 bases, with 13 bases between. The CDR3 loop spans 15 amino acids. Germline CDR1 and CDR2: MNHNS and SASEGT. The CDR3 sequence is CASSEAAGTFQPQHF. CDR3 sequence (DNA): TGTGCCAGCAGTGAAGCGGCTGGGACTTTCCAGCCCCAGCATTTT.

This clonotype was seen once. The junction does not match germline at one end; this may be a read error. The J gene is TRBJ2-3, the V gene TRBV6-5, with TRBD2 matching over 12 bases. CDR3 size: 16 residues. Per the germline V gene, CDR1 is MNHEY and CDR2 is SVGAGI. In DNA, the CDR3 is TGTGCCAGCAGTTTACTAGCGGGGGGAGAGTTAGATACGAAGTATTTT. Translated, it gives CASSLLAGGELDTKYF.

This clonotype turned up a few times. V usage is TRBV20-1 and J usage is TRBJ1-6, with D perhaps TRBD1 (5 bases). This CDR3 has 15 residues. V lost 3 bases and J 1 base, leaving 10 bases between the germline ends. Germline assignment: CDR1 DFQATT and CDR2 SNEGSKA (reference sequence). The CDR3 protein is CSASKGSSYNSPLHF. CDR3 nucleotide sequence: TGCAGTGCTAGTAAGGGGAGTTCCTATAATTCACCCCTCCACTTT.

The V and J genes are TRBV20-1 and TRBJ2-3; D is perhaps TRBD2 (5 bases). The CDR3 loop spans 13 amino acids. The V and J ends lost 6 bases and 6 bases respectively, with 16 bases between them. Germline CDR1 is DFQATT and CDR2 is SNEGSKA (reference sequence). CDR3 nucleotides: TGCAGTGCCCTCGGACGGGGAACCGATACGCAGTATTTT. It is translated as CSALGRGTDTQYF.

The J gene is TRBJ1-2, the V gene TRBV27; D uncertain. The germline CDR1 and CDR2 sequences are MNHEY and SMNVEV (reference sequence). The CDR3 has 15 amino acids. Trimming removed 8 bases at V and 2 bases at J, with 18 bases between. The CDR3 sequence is CASRMSGAGNYGYTF. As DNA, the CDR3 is TGTGCCAGCCGAATGTCGGGCGCTGGGAACTATGGCTACACCTTC.

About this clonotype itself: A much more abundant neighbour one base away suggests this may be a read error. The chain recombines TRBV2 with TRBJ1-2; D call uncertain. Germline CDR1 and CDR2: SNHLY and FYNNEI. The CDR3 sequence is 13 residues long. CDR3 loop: CAGSDGSHLGYTF. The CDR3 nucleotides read TGTGCCGGCAGTGACGGGTCCCACCTTGGCTACACCTTC.

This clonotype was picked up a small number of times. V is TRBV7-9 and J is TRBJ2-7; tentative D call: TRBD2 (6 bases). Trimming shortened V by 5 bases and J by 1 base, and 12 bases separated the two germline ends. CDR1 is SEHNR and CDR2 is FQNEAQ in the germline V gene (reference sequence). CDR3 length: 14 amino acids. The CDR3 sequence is CASSGGTPSYEQYF. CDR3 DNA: TGTGCCAGCAGCGGAGGGACGCCTTCCTACGAGCAGTACTTC.

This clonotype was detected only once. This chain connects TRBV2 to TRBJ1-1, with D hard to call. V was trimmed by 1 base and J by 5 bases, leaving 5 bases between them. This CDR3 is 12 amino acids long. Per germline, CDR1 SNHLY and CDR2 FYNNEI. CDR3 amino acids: CASSEGVTEAFF. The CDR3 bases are TGTGCCAGCAGTGAAGGGGTTACTGAAGCTTTCTTT. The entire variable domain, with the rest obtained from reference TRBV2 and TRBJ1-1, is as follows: EPEVTQTPSHQVTQMGQEVILRCVPISNHLYFYWYRQILGQKVEFLVSFYNNEISEKSEIFDDQFSVERPDGSNFTLKIRSTKLEDSAMYFCASSEGVTEAFFGQGTRLTVV.

The CDR3 sequence is CASATARSGYTF. CDR3 in DNA: TGTGCCAGCGCCACGGCTCGGAGTGGCTACACCTTC. V gene TRBV12-3 or TRBV12-4 combines with J gene TRBJ1-2; no reliable D call. The CDR3 extends over 12 amino acids. V shed 8 bases and J shed 7 bases, with 14 bases lying between them.

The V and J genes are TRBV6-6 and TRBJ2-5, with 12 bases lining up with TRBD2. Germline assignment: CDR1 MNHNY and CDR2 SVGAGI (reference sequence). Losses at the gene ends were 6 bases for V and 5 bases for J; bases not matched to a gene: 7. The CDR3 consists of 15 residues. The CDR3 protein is CASSPGLAGKETQYF. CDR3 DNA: TGTGCCAGCAGCCCCGGACTAGCGGGGAAGGAGACCCAGTACTTC.